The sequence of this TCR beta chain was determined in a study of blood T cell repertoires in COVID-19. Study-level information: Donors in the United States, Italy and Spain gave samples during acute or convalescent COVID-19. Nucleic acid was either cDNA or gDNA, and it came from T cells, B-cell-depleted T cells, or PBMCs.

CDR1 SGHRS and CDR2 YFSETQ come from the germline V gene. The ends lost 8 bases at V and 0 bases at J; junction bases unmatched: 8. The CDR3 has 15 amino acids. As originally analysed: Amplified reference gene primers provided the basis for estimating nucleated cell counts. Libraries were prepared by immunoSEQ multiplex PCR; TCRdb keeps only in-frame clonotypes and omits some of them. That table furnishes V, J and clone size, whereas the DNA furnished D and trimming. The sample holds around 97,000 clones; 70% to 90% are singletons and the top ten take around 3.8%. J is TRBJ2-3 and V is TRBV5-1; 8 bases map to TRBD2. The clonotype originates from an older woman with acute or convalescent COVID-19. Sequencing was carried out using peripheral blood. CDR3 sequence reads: CASSRAGVSTDTQYF. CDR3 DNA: TGCGCCAGTTCACGAGCGGGAGTTAGCACAGATACGCAGTATTTT.